A single sample gave rise to the 19 T cell receptor beta chains below, sequenced in a study of T cell responses to AZD1222 COVID-19 vaccine. Profiling relied on immunoSEQ multiplex PCR, and the TCRdb table lists in-frame clones only, not all of them. The sample records some 73,000 clones, 75% to 90% being singletons. This specimen consisted of peripheral blood, obtained 28 days after the second AZD1222 dose. Source of these receptors: an adult who received the AZD1222 COVID-19 vaccine.

V usage is TRBV15 and J usage is TRBJ1-5; D is perhaps TRBD1 (5 bases). Looked up from germline, CDR1 is LNHNV and CDR2 is YYDKDF (reference sequence). The CDR3 is 16 amino acids. With 0 bases removed from V and 2 bases from J, the gap between germline ends came to 11 bases. CDR3 amino acids: CATSRDGQGGNQPQHF. The CDR3 DNA sequence: TGTGCCACCAGCAGAGATGGTCAGGGAGGCAATCAGCCCCAGCATTTT. Looking up the rest from reference TRBV15 and TRBJ1-5 gives the full variable domain: DAMVIQNPRYQVTQFGKPVTLSCSQTLNHNVMYWYQQKSSQAPKLLFHYYDKDFNNEADTPDNFQSRRPNTSFCFLDIRSPGLGDTAMYLCATSRDGQGGNQPQHFGDGTRLSIL.

As DNA, the CDR3 is TGTGCCAGCAGCCAAACACGCGGATTAAAAAACATTCAGTACTTC. Its translation is CASSQTRGLKNIQYF. The chain combines TRBV3-1 (or the pseudogene TRBV3-2) with TRBJ2-4, with unresolved D. V was pared by 2 bases and J by 4 bases, with 12 bases between. The CDR3 consists of 15 residues. Germline CDR1 is LGHDT and CDR2 is YNNKEL (reference sequence).

The chain employs TRBV30 and TRBJ1-1, with D perhaps matching TRBD1 (5 bases). The CDR3 totals 14 residues. V was clipped by 0 bases and J by 5 bases, with 13 bases between them. CDR1 and CDR2 from the germline V gene are GTSNPN and SVGIG (reference sequence). The CDR3: CAWSVPRVRTEAFF. CDR3 coding DNA: TGTGCCTGGAGTGTACCCAGGGTACGTACTGAAGCTTTCTTT.

This clone was observed once. The chain is built from TRBV7-9 and TRBJ1-4; D is perhaps TRBD1 (6 bases). V was shortened by 5 bases and J by 6 bases, with 19 bases between the two germline ends. The CDR3 consists of 16 residues. Germline V gene data show CDR1 as SEHNR and CDR2 as FQNEAQ (reference sequence). In DNA form, the CDR3 reads TGTGCCAGCAGCCCCCGAACGGGACAAGGGGATGAAAAACTGTTTTTT. Translation gives CASSPRTGQGDEKLFF.

The chain couples TRBV7-2 to TRBJ2-7; the D gene is possibly TRBD1 (5 bases). The CDR3 runs to 15 residues. CDR1 SGHTA and CDR2 FQGNSA come from the germline V gene. The ends were cut back, 3 bases at V and 6 bases at J, with 18 bases in the middle. CDR3 sequence: CASSLRQGTRGEQYF. CDR3 sequence (DNA): TGTGCCAGCAGCTTGCGGCAGGGAACCCGAGGCGAGCAGTACTTC.

The chain recombines TRBV5-1 with TRBJ2-7, with 7 bases lining up with TRBD1. Germline V gene lookup returns CDR1 SGHRS and CDR2 YFSETQ. V lost 2 bases and J lost 3; bases outside the gene matches: 8. The CDR3 is 15 amino acids. The CDR3 here is CASSFGAGGFYEQYV. In DNA form, the CDR3 reads TGCGCCAGCAGCTTCGGGGCAGGGGGTTTCTACGAGCAGTACGTC.

The CDR3 reads CASSQTIIGELFF. For the CDR3, the DNA is TGTGCCAGCAGTCAGACTATAATCGGGGAGCTGTTTTTT. V is TRBV12-3 or TRBV12-4 and J is TRBJ2-2; a weak D match, TRBD2 (5 bases). CDR3 length: 13 residues. V was pared by 5 bases and J by 7 bases, with 11 bases between.

In DNA form, the CDR3 reads TGTGCCAGCAGTCCCTGGACAGGGGGCACTGAAGCTTTCTTT. This codes for CASSPWTGGTEAFF. The rearrangement joins TRBV28 to TRBJ1-1; 10 bases are a match to TRBD1. The CDR3 has 14 amino acids. Unmatched junction bases numbered 4, after V lost 5 bases and J lost 4 bases. Germline V gives CDR1 MDHEN, CDR2 SYDVKM.

The chain couples TRBV9 to TRBJ2-5, with 9 bases aligning to TRBD1. Germline CDR1 is SGDLS and CDR2 is YYNGEE. CDR3 length: 13 amino acids. V trimming: 1 base; J trimming: 13 bases; junction bases outside the gene matches: 8. CDR3 loop: CASSVIGQGLMYF. CDR3 in DNA: TGTGCCAGCAGCGTAATCGGACAGGGGCTAATGTACTTC.

The chain is built from TRBV11-3 and TRBJ2-3; D may be TRBD1 or TRBD2 (5 bases each). This CDR3 has 14 residues. Trimming stripped 5 bases from V and 1 base from J, with 10 bases between. Germline CDR1 is SGHNT and CDR2 is YENEEA. The CDR3 loop reads CASSPRDGTDTQYF. The DNA of the CDR3 is TGTGCCAGCAGCCCTAGGGACGGCACAGATACGCAGTATTTT.

This chain uses TRBV2 with TRBJ1-1; TRBD1 is a possible D gene (5 bases). Trimming took off 7 bases at V and 1 base at J, with 10 bases between the two ends. The germline V gene has CDR1 SNHLY and CDR2 FYNNEI. The CDR3 is 13 amino acids. Here the CDR3 DNA reads TGTGCCAGCAAGGGGCAGACGAACACTGAAGCTTTCTTT. Protein product: CASKGQTNTEAFF.

V usage is TRBV5-1 and J usage is TRBJ2-1, with 7 bases identical to TRBD2. The germline CDR1 and CDR2 sequences are SGHRS and YFSETQ. Unmatched junction bases numbered 5, after V lost 2 bases and J lost 3 bases. The length of the CDR3 is 15 residues. CDR3 loop: CASSFSGTLYNEQFF. DNA for the CDR3: TGCGCCAGCAGCTTCAGCGGGACCCTCTACAATGAGCAGTTCTTC.

The genes are TRBV18 and TRBJ2-5; the D gene is possibly TRBD1 (6 bases). The CDR3 is 15 amino acids. Trimming removed 2 bases at V and 1 base at J, with 11 bases between. The germline CDR1 and CDR2 sequences are KGHSH and LQKENI. This CDR3 is CASSPEGRGQETQYF. The CDR3 DNA reads TGTGCCAGCTCACCAGAGGGCAGGGGCCAAGAGACCCAGTACTTC.

The chain is built from TRBV9 and TRBJ1-5; the match to TRBD1 covers 10 bases. V gave up 3 bases and J gave up 6 bases; unmatched junction bases: 3. The CDR3 totals 14 residues. Per the germline V gene, CDR1 is SGDLS and CDR2 is YYNGEE. Here the CDR3 DNA reads TGTGCCAGCAGCGCGGGACAGGGGATTCAGCCCCAGCATTTT. Translating it yields CASSAGQGIQPQHF.

This clone has only a few counts. This sequence joins TRBV5-1 and TRBJ2-3; TRBD1 aligns across 8 bases. The CDR3 spans 17 residues. Losses at the gene ends were 1 base for V and 2 bases for J; bases not matched to a gene: 9. Per germline, CDR1 SGHRS and CDR2 YFSETQ. CDR3 bases: TGCGCCAGCAGCTTGACGAACAGGGGGTCAACCACAGATACGCAGTATTTT. Translation: CASSLTNRGSTTDTQYF.

This clone was counted a few times. The gene calls are TRBV6-5 and TRBJ1-1, with D tentatively TRBD1 (6 bases). Trimming took off 3 bases at V and 1 base at J, with 15 bases between the two ends. The CDR3 is made up of 16 amino acids. From germline, CDR1 is MNHEY and CDR2 SVGAGI. CDR3 residues: CASSYRTVTANTEAFF. In nucleotides, the CDR3 is TGTGCCAGCAGTTATCGGACAGTTACTGCGAACACTGAAGCTTTCTTT.

This chain connects TRBV5-1 to TRBJ1-4, with 9 bases aligning to TRBD1. After removal of 2 bases from V and 5 bases from J, the junction contained 10 bases not matched to a gene. This CDR3 is 17 amino acids long. Germline CDR1 is SGHRS and CDR2 is YFSETQ. DNA of the CDR3: TGCGCCAGCAGCTTATTCATGAGCGGGACAGGGAATGAAAAACTGTTTTTT. Protein: CASSLFMSGTGNEKLFF.

This clone was seen more than once but under ten times. The V call is TRBV15, the J call TRBJ2-5; 10 nucleotides line up with TRBD1. After removal of 3 bases from V and 5 bases from J, the junction contained 3 bases not matched to a gene. The CDR3 covers 14 residues. Germline V gene data show CDR1 as LNHNV and CDR2 as YYDKDF (reference sequence). The CDR3 region is CATSRDRGEETQYF. CDR3 coding DNA: TGTGCCACCAGCAGGGACAGGGGGGAGGAGACCCAGTACTTC.

The V gene is TRBV9, the J gene TRBJ1-2; 7 bases line up with TRBD1. The CDR3 extends over 15 amino acids. Germline CDR1 is SGDLS and CDR2 is YYNGEE. With 3 bases clipped from V and 4 bases from J, the junction kept 9 bases outside the gene matches. As DNA, the CDR3 is TGTGCCAGCAGCGCACACAGGGGAGGCAGCTATGGCTACACCTTC. It specifies CASSAHRGGSYGYTF.